This entry lists 30 T cell receptor beta chains sequenced from one sample in a study of T cells in Graves' hyperthyroidism and ophthalmopathy. Amplified TCR beta CDR3 regions derived from RNA transcripts. During a first-round RT-PCR of the TCR CDR3, the HTBI primer set was used. TCRdb independently ran MiXCR on the multiplex PCR reads; one entry per CDR3 protein. This table holds around 530,000 distinct CDR3 sequences, 17% found once. Sequencing used blood. These receptors were taken from a woman aged 18-29 years with Graves' ophthalmopathy.

This clonotype was seen at least ten times. J is TRBJ2-3 and V is TRBV12-3 or TRBV12-4; possibly TRBD1 or TRBD2 for D (5 bases each). Trimming stripped 1 base from V and 6 bases from J, with 8 bases between. The CDR3 loop spans 13 amino acids. CDR3 in DNA: TGTGCCAGCAGTTTAGGGGGGATGGATACGCAGTATTTT. Translated, it gives CASSLGGMDTQYF.

Only a few counts were recorded for this clonotype. This rearrangement joins TRBV5-6 to TRBJ2-1; the D is unclear. This CDR3 has 11 residues. Germline values: CDR1 SGHDT, CDR2 YYEEEE. Trimming pared 1 base from V and 12 bases from J, leaving 8 bases between. The CDR3 DNA sequence: TGTGCCAGCAGCTTGAGGTCGACGCAGTTCTTC. Encoded protein: CASSLRSTQFF.

The chain employs TRBV20-1 and TRBJ2-5; D gene unclear. This CDR3 is built from 12 residues. With 1 base removed from V and 1 base from J, the gap between germline ends came to 4 bases. Germline loops: CDR1 DFQATT, CDR2 SNEGSKA (reference sequence). The CDR3 here is CSARGSQETQYF. In DNA form, the CDR3 reads TGCAGTGCTAGAGGATCCCAAGAGACCCAGTACTTC.

This chain connects TRBV10-3 to TRBJ2-3, with 10 bases aligning to TRBD2. V dropped 6 bases and J dropped 2; count of bases not matched to a gene: 5. CDR3 length: 15 residues. Looked up from germline, CDR1 is ENHRY and CDR2 is SYGVKD. The CDR3 DNA is TGTGCCATCAGGGAACTAGCGGGGTCCACAGATACGCAGTATTTT. It is translated as CAIRELAGSTDTQYF.

This clonotype was detected a few times. The V and J genes are TRBV2 and TRBJ1-5, with D maybe TRBD1 (5 bases). Trimming left V 7 bases short and J 1 base short, with 8 bases between. Germline assignment: CDR1 SNHLY and CDR2 FYNNEI. The CDR3 loop spans 13 amino acids. The CDR3 sequence is CASTKGSNQPQHF. The CDR3 DNA follows: TGTGCCAGCACGAAGGGGAGCAATCAGCCCCAGCATTTT.

The chain recombines TRBV27 with TRBJ1-2; tentatively, D is TRBD1 (5 bases). Germline V CDR1 and CDR2: MNHEY, SMNVEV (reference sequence). V was clipped by 3 bases and J by 0 bases, with 8 bases between them. This CDR3 comprises 14 residues. CDR3 sequence: CASSFRGANYGYTF. The CDR3 bases are TGTGCCAGCAGTTTTCGGGGGGCTAACTATGGCTACACCTTC.

This clonotype was seen at least ten times. The J gene is TRBJ2-7, the V gene TRBV7-9; maybe TRBD1 (6 bases). Germline CDR1 SEHNR, CDR2 FQNEAQ (reference sequence). The CDR3 consists of 13 residues. Trimming removed 4 bases at V and 2 bases at J, with 9 bases between. CDR3 protein: CASSYGTTYEQYF. The DNA for the CDR3 is TGTGCCAGCAGCTACGGGACAACCTACGAGCAGTACTTC.

This chain uses TRBV27 with TRBJ1-1; the D gene is possibly TRBD1 (6 bases). The germline CDR1 and CDR2 sequences are MNHEY and SMNVEV (reference sequence). The CDR3 is 16 residues long. V lost 4 bases and J 5 bases, leaving 20 bases between the germline ends. The CDR3 here is CASSYRTALIGTEAFF. CDR3 coding DNA: TGTGCCAGCAGTTACCGGACAGCCCTCATAGGGACTGAAGCTTTCTTT.

Ten or more counts support this clonotype. The chain links TRBV5-5 to TRBJ1-4; possible D gene TRBD1, 5 bases. CDR3 size: 14 residues. The V end lost 3 bases, the J end lost 8 bases, and 14 bases lay between the germline ends. CDR1 and CDR2 (germline): SGHKS, YYEKEE (reference sequence). The CDR3 spells CASSSGTFEEKLFF. The DNA of the CDR3 is TGTGCCAGCAGCTCCGGGACGTTTGAGGAAAAACTGTTTTTT.

The J gene is TRBJ2-2, the V gene TRBV24-1; 7 nucleotides agree with TRBD1. Looked up from germline, CDR1 is KGHDR and CDR2 is SFDVKD. J gave up 1 base and V 11 bases, and 3 bases lay outside the gene matches. The CDR3 spans 13 residues. The CDR3, as DNA: TGTGCCATCCGACAGGGGAACACCGGGGAGCTGTTTTTT. Its protein product is CAIRQGNTGELFF.

The V and J genes are TRBV19 and TRBJ1-2, with 7 bases identical to TRBD1. The CDR3 has 15 residues. Trimming at V came to 2 bases and at J to 5 bases, leaving 8 bases not matched to a gene. Germline CDR1 is LNHDA and CDR2 is SQIVND (reference sequence). The CDR3 region has the DNA TGTGCCAGTAGTATACCGGGACAGATTAAGTATGGCTACACCTTC. Its translation is CASSIPGQIKYGYTF.

This clonotype appeared a single time. J is TRBJ2-7 and V is TRBV18, with D possibly being TRBD1 or TRBD2 (6 bases each). Deletions cut 4 bases from V and 3 bases from J, with 13 bases between. The germline V gene has CDR1 KGHSH and CDR2 LQKENI. There are 14 residues in the CDR3. The CDR3 nucleotides are TGTGCCAGCTCACGGACTAACAGGGTCTACGAGCAGTACTTC. As protein: CASSRTNRVYEQYF.

The rearrangement joins TRBV6-2 or TRBV6-3 to TRBJ1-5; no clear D. V lost 10 bases, J lost 2 bases, and 15 bases lay in between. The CDR3 has 14 amino acids. Germline values: CDR1 MNHEY, CDR2 SVGEGT. CDR3 coding DNA: TGTGCCACCGCCCGGGAAATAGGCAATCAGCCCCAGCATTTT. Its translation is CATAREIGNQPQHF.

This clonotype has a count of ten or more. The V gene is TRBV12-3 or TRBV12-4, the J gene TRBJ2-1, with a tentative D call TRBD2 (5 bases). Trimming removed 7 bases at V and 9 bases at J, with 16 bases between. The CDR3 runs 13 residues. The CDR3, as DNA: TGTGCCAGCACCACACTAGGGTTAATTGAGCAGTTCTTC. Its translation is CASTTLGLIEQFF.

This clonotype was seen only a few times. The gene calls are TRBV3-1 and TRBJ2-2; 9 bases fit TRBD2. Looked up from germline, CDR1 is LGHDT and CDR2 is YNNKEL (reference sequence). The CDR3 covers 15 residues. The V gene end was trimmed by 4 bases and the J gene end by 7 bases; junction bases not matched to a gene: 7. For the CDR3, the DNA is TGTGCCAGCAGCCCTAGCGGGGTAATTGGCGGGGAGCTGTTTTTT. Its protein product is CASSPSGVIGGELFF.

There are many counts of this clonotype. The chain recombines TRBV13 with TRBJ2-7; 9 bases agree with TRBD1. Germline values: CDR1 PRHDT, CDR2 FYEKMQ (reference sequence). This CDR3 region has 13 residues. With 4 bases clipped from V and 5 bases from J, the junction kept 3 bases outside the gene matches. The CDR3 protein is CASSSGTGNEQYF. For the CDR3, the DNA is TGTGCCAGCAGCTCAGGGACAGGGAACGAGCAGTACTTC. The full variable domain, rest sourced from reference TRBV13 and TRBJ2-7, is AAGVIQSPRHLIKEKRETATLKCYPIPRHDTVYWYQQGPGQDPQFLISFYEKMQSDKGSIPDRFSAQQFSDYHSELNMSSLELGDSALYFCASSSGTGNEQYFGPGTRLTVT.

This clonotype showed up many times. The V and J genes are TRBV27 and TRBJ2-6, with 7 bases that match TRBD2. Germline assignment: CDR1 MNHEY and CDR2 SMNVEV (reference sequence). The J segment lost 4 bases and the V segment lost 4 bases, leaving 10 bases of the junction unmatched. The CDR3 has 17 residues. The CDR3 is CASSSIWEGPGANVLTF. The CDR3 DNA follows: TGTGCCAGCAGTTCCATATGGGAGGGACCCGGGGCCAACGTCCTGACTTTC.

This clonotype was picked up many times. The V and J genes are TRBV6-1 and TRBJ1-5; weak D call: TRBD1 (6 bases). Trimming cost V 4 bases and J 2 bases, with 9 bases left between them. This CDR3 comprises 14 residues. Germline V gives CDR1 MNHNS, CDR2 SASEGT. CDR3 nucleotides: TGTGCCAGCAGTGGGGGGCAAGGCAATCAGCCCCAGCATTTT. Amino acids: CASSGGQGNQPQHF.

The J gene is TRBJ2-7, the V gene TRBV2, with D hard to call. CDR1 is SNHLY, CDR2 FYNNEI, per germline. Trimming pared 0 bases from V and 3 bases from J, leaving 6 bases between. There are 13 residues in the CDR3. The CDR3 is CASSEAVFYEQYF. The CDR3 DNA sequence: TGTGCCAGCAGTGAAGCTGTTTTCTACGAGCAGTACTTC.

The sample holds many counts of this clonotype. This sequence joins TRBV27 and TRBJ2-1; D is perhaps TRBD1 (5 bases). From germline, CDR1 is MNHEY and CDR2 SMNVEV (reference sequence). V shed 3 bases and J shed 4 bases, with 10 bases lying between them. The CDR3 is 14 amino acids. The CDR3 loop reads CASSLTAAYNEQFF. For the CDR3, the DNA is TGTGCCAGCAGTTTGACAGCAGCTTACAATGAGCAGTTCTTC.

This clonotype was found a few times. CDR3 bases: TGCAGCGTCCAGGGTCGGACCTATGGCTACACCTTC. It yields the protein CSVQGRTYGYTF. The chain couples TRBV29-1 to TRBJ1-2; possibly TRBD1 for D (5 bases). Germline loops: CDR1 SQVTM, CDR2 ANQGSEA. V was shortened by 6 bases and J by 4 bases, with 12 bases between the two germline ends. The CDR3 spans 12 residues.

With respect to this clonotype: A much larger clone lies one base from this, so it may be a read error. The chain has TRBV30 and TRBJ1-1; D remains unclear. CDR1 and CDR2 from the germline V gene are GTSNPN and SVGIG (reference sequence). With 1 base removed from V and 6 bases from J, the gap between germline ends came to 9 bases. CDR3 length: 12 amino acids. CDR3 protein: CAWSAGGPEAFF. The CDR3, as DNA: TGTGCCTGGAGTGCCGGTGGTCCTGAAGCTTTCTTT.

In its sample, this clonotype was seen a few times. Here the CDR3 DNA reads TGTGCCAGCAGCCCGCTCCCGACACAAGCCAAAAACATTCAGTACTTC. This codes for CASSPLPTQAKNIQYF. The chain joins TRBV6-1 to TRBJ2-4; no definite D call. The CDR3 has 16 residues. From germline, CDR1 is MNHNS and CDR2 SASEGT. Trimming cost V 6 bases and J 0 bases, with 15 bases left between them.

The V gene is TRBV9, the J gene TRBJ1-1, with D unclear. This CDR3 is 14 amino acids long. The V end lost 4 bases, the J end lost 4 bases, and 14 bases lay between the germline ends. Germline V gene lookup returns CDR1 SGDLS and CDR2 YYNGEE. CDR3 residues: CASSRRGGGTEAFF. CDR3 coding DNA: TGTGCCAGCAGCCGCCGGGGTGGCGGCACTGAAGCTTTCTTT.

Here the CDR3 DNA reads TGCGCCAGCAGCCCCGACCCCACTACTAGCGGCAAAAACATTCAGTACTTC. Amino acids: CASSPDPTTSGKNIQYF. The rearrangement uses TRBV4-3 and TRBJ2-4; 8 bases map to TRBD2. Unmatched junction bases numbered 11, after V lost 4 bases and J lost 3 bases. CDR3 size: 17 residues. Germline CDR1 and CDR2: LGHNA and YSLEER.

In this sample, this clonotype turned up many times. The V and J genes are TRBV11-2 and TRBJ2-1; TRBD2 matches at 8 bases. CDR1 is SGHAT, CDR2 FQNNGV, per germline. V lost 1 base to trimming and J lost 7 bases; unmatched junction nucleotides: 9. The CDR3 totals 16 residues. In DNA, the CDR3 is TGTGCCAGCAGCTTAGCCCGGGAGGGGACTTGGAATGAGCAGTTCTTC. This sequence encodes CASSLAREGTWNEQFF.

Comments on this clonotype: Germline is not matched at one junction end, which may reflect a read error. The rearrangement links TRBV28 to TRBJ2-7; TRBD1 matches 9 bases. From germline, CDR1 is MDHEN and CDR2 SYDVKM. The CDR3 extends over 14 amino acids. The CDR3 sequence: CASSKTGGSHEQYF. The CDR3 DNA is TGTGCCAGCAGTAAAACAGGGGGCTCCCACGAGCAGTACTTC. The variable domain in full, with the rest retrieved from reference TRBV28 and TRBJ2-7, is DVKVTQSSRYLVKRTGEKVFLECVQDMDHENMFWYRQDPGLGLRLIYFSYDVKMKEKGDIPEGYSVSREKKERFSLILESASTNQTSMYLCASSKTGGSHEQYFGPGTRLTVT.

The chain couples TRBV6-1 to TRBJ1-5; possible D gene TRBD1, 5 bases. Germline values: CDR1 MNHNS, CDR2 SASEGT. Deletions cut 4 bases from V and 9 bases from J, with 16 bases between. The CDR3 totals 14 residues. The CDR3 protein is CASSADSTVSPQHF. The CDR3 bases are TGTGCCAGCAGTGCAGACAGTACGGTGTCGCCCCAGCATTTT.

This clonotype was counted between two and nine times. CDR3 in amino acids: CASQGSYGYTF. The CDR3 nucleotides are TGTGCCAGTCAGGGGTCTTATGGCTACACCTTC. The rearrangement uses TRBV6-1 and TRBJ1-2; maybe TRBD1 (6 bases). Germline lookup yields CDR1 MNHNS and CDR2 SASEGT. V lost 9 bases, J lost 5 bases, and 10 bases lay in between. The CDR3 loop spans 11 amino acids.

This chain connects TRBV5-1 to TRBJ2-3, with 7 nucleotides matching TRBD2. The CDR3 extends over 18 amino acids. CDR1 is SGHRS, CDR2 YFSETQ, per germline. The ends lost 4 bases at V and 4 bases at J; junction bases unmatched: 18. CDR3 protein: CASSLIQTAGRAPDTQYF. The CDR3 coding sequence is TGCGCCAGCAGCCTAATCCAGACAGCGGGACGGGCCCCAGATACGCAGTATTTT.